This T cell receptor (beta chain) stems from a study of post-analysis software for immune sequencing data. About the research overall: Disease courses included relapsing-remitting, secondary progressive and progressive-relapsing multiple sclerosis.

Study-level findings and limits: Controls had significantly higher normalized Chao1 diversity than multiple sclerosis patients. There were a few TRBV segments more frequent in patients than controls, and TRBV5-6, TRBV5-1 and TRBV20-1 were among them.

Turning to this clonotype: Its specificity is not known.

Unique molecular identifiers tagged the TCR beta cDNA libraries. The T cell input of roughly 0.9 to 10 million gave roughly 0.5 million cDNA molecules. TCRdb re-called the PCR reads with MiXCR, one entry per CDR3 protein. The sample records approximately 730,000 distinct CDR3 sequences, roughly 27% being singletons. In germline, CDR1 is SGHVS, CDR2 FQNEAQ. With V trimmed by 5 bases and J by 0 bases, 15 bases remained unmatched. The CDR3 length is 18 residues. The chain couples TRBV7-8 to TRBJ2-5; 7 bases are a match to TRBD1. Sequencing was performed on blood. The sequence came from a girl aged 5-17 years with multiple sclerosis. The CDR3 loop reads CASSRGLPGQPYQETQYF. CDR3 coding DNA: TGTGCCAGCAGCCGCGGACTTCCGGGACAGCCTTACCAAGAGACCCAGTACTTC.